This TCR beta chain emerged from a study of blood T cell repertoires in COVID-19. Study-level background: Collection of acute and convalescent COVID-19 samples took place in the United States, Italy and Spain. Sources were T cells, B-cell-depleted T cells, or PBMCs; the material itself was cDNA or gDNA.

There are 11 residues in the CDR3. V lost 2 bases and J 10 bases, leaving 6 bases between the germline ends. Germline lookup yields CDR1 LNHDA and CDR2 SQIVND (reference sequence). Recruitment covered roughly 24 US areas and drew participants whose ages spanned roughly 18 to 100 years. Allocation to cohorts depended on clinical history reported by the participants. Generated by immunoSEQ multiplex PCR, the TCRdb table keeps only in-frame clones and is missing some. The profile shows around 260,000 clones, approximately 83% of them singletons. The TCR sequence derives from a woman in her 30s who had recovered from COVID-19. The sequencing input was PBMCs or T cells enriched from blood (not recorded which). The chain combines TRBV19 with TRBJ2-1; D unresolved. Written as DNA, the CDR3 is TGTGCCAGTAGTATAAACAGAGAGCAGTTCTTC. This sequence encodes CASSINREQFF.